The rows below give T cell receptor beta chains drawn from one sample of a study of blood T cell repertoires in COVID-19. Sequencing was performed with immunoSEQ multiplex PCR; in TCRdb, only in-frame clones are kept and a portion is missing. Here the sample spans approximately 60,000 clones, about 82% being singletons. The sequenced sample was peripheral blood. These receptors originate from a human donor in a cohort sampled during active COVID-19. CDR3s include the opening cysteine and the closing phenylalanine or tryptophan. D genes are given only for firm matches. Some rows mark clone size as missing; the rest say once, few, many or name a class of expanded clone.

v_gene: TRBV4-1
abundance: .
d_gene: .
j_gene: TRBJ1-5
CDR3aa: CASSQVDPGDQPQHF
CDR3nt: TGCGCCAGCAGCCAAGTTGACCCGGGAGATCAGCCCCAGCATTTT

v_gene: TRBV7-9
abundance: .
d_gene: TRBD2
j_gene: TRBJ2-1
CDR3aa: CASSVSGLAVYNEQFF
CDR3nt: TGTGCCAGCAGCGTTAGCGGACTAGCGGTCTACAATGAGCAGTTCTTC

v_gene: TRBV11-2
abundance: .
d_gene: TRBD1
j_gene: TRBJ2-7
CDR3aa: CASSFPGTGHEQYF
CDR3nt: TGTGCCAGCAGCTTCCCCGGGACAGGGCACGAGCAGTACTTC

v_gene: TRBV10-2
abundance: .
d_gene: TRBD1
j_gene: TRBJ2-1
CDR3aa: CASSESRRDRGYNEQFF
CDR3nt: TGCGCCAGCAGTGAGTCTCGGCGGGACAGGGGTTACAATGAGCAGTTCTTC

v_gene: TRBV5-1
abundance: .
d_gene: .
j_gene: TRBJ2-1
CDR3aa: CASSLGYRNEQFF
CDR3nt: TGCGCCAGCAGCTTGGGGTACAGGAATGAGCAGTTCTTC

v_gene: TRBV21-1
abundance: .
d_gene: .
j_gene: TRBJ1-1
CDR3aa: CASSDRDRGNVTEAFF
CDR3nt: TGTGCCAGCAGCGACCGGGACAGGGGGAACGTCACTGAAGCTTTCTTT

v_gene: TRBV23-1
abundance: .
d_gene: TRBD1
j_gene: TRBJ1-1
CDR3aa: CASTTGGRTEAFF
CDR3nt: TGCGCCAGTACCACAGGGGGTAGGACTGAAGCTTTCTTT

v_gene: TRBV19
abundance: .
d_gene: .
j_gene: TRBJ1-4
CDR3aa: CASSLSETHEKLFF
CDR3nt: TGTGCCAGTAGCCTGTCCGAGACACATGAAAAACTGTTTTTT

v_gene: TRBV10-3
abundance: .
d_gene: .
j_gene: TRBJ1-6
CDR3aa: CAISDLRGNGDNSPLHF
CDR3nt: TGTGCCATCAGTGACCTCCGGGGGAACGGTGATAATTCACCCCTCCACTTT

v_gene: TRBV7-3
abundance: .
d_gene: TRBD2
j_gene: TRBJ2-3
CDR3aa: CATSGGASTDTQYF
CDR3nt: TGTGCCACCAGCGGGGGGGCGAGCACAGATACGCAGTATTTT

v_gene: TRBV4-3
abundance: .
d_gene: .
j_gene: TRBJ2-2
CDR3aa: CASSQGRTGNTGELFF
CDR3nt: TGCGCCAGCAGCCAAGGCCGGACGGGAAACACCGGGGAGCTGTTTTTT

v_gene: TRBV5-5
abundance: .
d_gene: .
j_gene: TRBJ2-7
CDR3aa: CATRQASSYEQYF
CDR3nt: TGTGCCACCCGACAGGCGAGCTCCTACGAGCAGTACTTC

v_gene: TRBV4-1
abundance: once
d_gene: TRBD2
j_gene: TRBJ2-1
CDR3aa: CASSPAWSSGGYNEQFF
CDR3nt: TGCGCCAGCAGCCCAGCTTGGAGTAGCGGGGGCTACAATGAGCAGTTCTTC

v_gene: TRBV27
abundance: .
d_gene: TRBD2
j_gene: TRBJ2-3
CDR3aa: CASSSRLAGKDTQYF
CDR3nt: TGTGCCAGCAGTTCCCGACTAGCGGGGAAAGATACGCAGTATTTT

v_gene: TRBV4-1
abundance: .
d_gene: TRBD2
j_gene: TRBJ2-1
CDR3aa: CASSQSGLAGYNEQFF
CDR3nt: TGCGCCAGCAGCCAGTCGGGACTAGCGGGGTACAATGAGCAGTTCTTC

v_gene: TRBV6-5
abundance: .
d_gene: .
j_gene: TRBJ1-6
CDR3aa: CASSYTDQGRSPLHF
CDR3nt: TGTGCCAGCAGTTACACGGACCAGGGCCGTTCACCCCTCCACTTT

v_gene: TRBV2
abundance: .
d_gene: TRBD2
j_gene: TRBJ2-1
CDR3aa: CASSDVSGGAIEQFF
CDR3nt: TGTGCCAGCAGTGATGTCAGCGGGGGGGCTATTGAGCAGTTCTTC

v_gene: TRBV9
abundance: .
d_gene: .
j_gene: TRBJ1-1
CDR3aa: CASSAGQRGDTEAFF
CDR3nt: TGTGCCAGCAGCGCCGGACAGAGAGGTGACACTGAAGCTTTCTTT

v_gene: TRBV6-5
abundance: .
d_gene: TRBD1
j_gene: TRBJ1-6
CDR3aa: CASRMDRANSPLHF
CDR3nt: TGTGCCAGCCGCATGGACAGGGCTAATTCACCCCTCCACTTT

v_gene: TRBV4-2
abundance: few
d_gene: TRBD1
j_gene: TRBJ1-2
CDR3aa: CASSLTGQNYGYTF
CDR3nt: TGTGCCAGCAGCCTAACGGGACAGAACTATGGCTACACCTTC

v_gene: TRBV6-6
abundance: .
d_gene: .
j_gene: TRBJ2-7
CDR3aa: CASSLGGGGSSYEQYF
CDR3nt: TGTGCCAGCAGTTTGGGGGGCGGGGGAAGCTCCTACGAGCAGTACTTC

v_gene: TRBV7-3
abundance: .
d_gene: .
j_gene: TRBJ1-5
CDR3aa: CASSLLNGRIYQPQHF
CDR3nt: TGTGCCAGCAGCTTACTCAACGGGAGAATATATCAGCCCCAGCATTTT

v_gene: TRBV14
abundance: .
d_gene: TRBD1
j_gene: TRBJ1-6
CDR3aa: CASTPTGSRNSPLHF
CDR3nt: TGTGCCAGCACCCCGACAGGGTCTAGGAATTCACCCCTCCACTTT

v_gene: TRBV2
abundance: .
d_gene: .
j_gene: TRBJ1-4
CDR3aa: CASSEWNRIHEKLFF
CDR3nt: TGTGCCAGCAGTGAATGGAACAGGATCCATGAAAAACTGTTTTTT

v_gene: TRBV4-3
abundance: .
d_gene: TRBD2
j_gene: TRBJ2-7
CDR3aa: CASSQDGTGPLAGGSYEQYF
CDR3nt: TGCGCCAGCAGCCAAGATGGTACAGGACCGCTAGCGGGGGGCTCCTACGAGCAGTACTTC

v_gene: TRBV7-2
abundance: .
d_gene: .
j_gene: TRBJ1-2
CDR3aa: CASAASNYGYTF
CDR3nt: TGTGCCAGCGCGGCCTCTAACTATGGCTACACCTTC

v_gene: TRBV5-6
abundance: .
d_gene: .
j_gene: TRBJ1-2
CDR3aa: CASSLGWVGGAGNGYTF
CDR3nt: TGTGCCAGCAGCTTGGGCTGGGTTGGAGGTGCGGGGAATGGCTACACCTTC

v_gene: TRBV10-1
abundance: .
d_gene: .
j_gene: TRBJ2-2
CDR3aa: CASSESGRSAGELFF
CDR3nt: TGCGCCAGCAGTGAGTCGGGCAGGTCCGCCGGGGAGCTGTTTTTT

v_gene: TRBV7-2
abundance: .
d_gene: TRBD1
j_gene: TRBJ2-3
CDR3aa: CASNPPGTGIDTQYF
CDR3nt: TGTGCCAGCAACCCTCCCGGGACAGGGATAGATACGCAGTATTTT

v_gene: TRBV12-3/TRBV12-4
abundance: .
d_gene: .
j_gene: TRBJ1-2
CDR3aa: CASSFPGIYGYTF
CDR3nt: TGTGCCAGCAGTTTCCCAGGAATCTATGGCTACACCTTC

v_gene: TRBV7-2
abundance: .
d_gene: TRBD2
j_gene: TRBJ2-1
CDR3aa: CASSFLAGEGSEQFF
CDR3nt: TGTGCCAGCAGCTTCTTAGCGGGGGAAGGGAGTGAGCAGTTCTTC

v_gene: TRBV5-4
abundance: .
d_gene: TRBD2
j_gene: TRBJ2-3
CDR3aa: CASSPGTSGGKQYF
CDR3nt: TGTGCCAGCAGCCCCGGGACTAGCGGGGGGAAGCAGTATTTT

v_gene: TRBV6-5
abundance: .
d_gene: TRBD1
j_gene: TRBJ1-2
CDR3aa: CASTLGQGYGYTF
CDR3nt: TGTGCCAGCACACTCGGACAGGGCTATGGCTACACCTTC

v_gene: TRBV10-3
abundance: .
d_gene: TRBD1
j_gene: TRBJ1-5
CDR3aa: CATRTGPGNQPQHF
CDR3nt: TGTGCCACCCGGACAGGGCCCGGCAATCAGCCCCAGCATTTT

v_gene: TRBV19
abundance: .
d_gene: .
j_gene: TRBJ1-5
CDR3aa: CASSIPVHSNQPQHF
CDR3nt: TGTGCCAGTAGTATCCCAGTTCATAGCAATCAGCCCCAGCATTTT

v_gene: TRBV5-3
abundance: .
d_gene: .
j_gene: TRBJ1-5
CDR3aa: CARSLARGTRRQPQHF
CDR3nt: TGTGCCAGAAGCTTGGCCCGGGGGACCCGCCGTCAGCCCCAGCATTTT

v_gene: TRBV4-1
abundance: .
d_gene: TRBD1
j_gene: TRBJ1-2
CDR3aa: CASSQEQGGAGGYTF
CDR3nt: TGCGCCAGCAGCCAAGAACAGGGGGGAGCGGGCGGCTACACCTTC

v_gene: TRBV10-2
abundance: few
d_gene: .
j_gene: TRBJ2-1
CDR3aa: CASQGNDHQGQFF
CDR3nt: TGCGCCAGCCAGGGCAACGACCATCAGGGGCAGTTCTTC

v_gene: TRBV19
abundance: .
d_gene: .
j_gene: TRBJ2-3
CDR3aa: CASSILSGHYTDTQYF
CDR3nt: TGTGCCAGTAGTATTTTGTCAGGGCATTACACAGATACGCAGTATTTT

v_gene: TRBV6-1
abundance: .
d_gene: TRBD1
j_gene: TRBJ2-3
CDR3aa: CASSANRGLGTDTQYF
CDR3nt: TGTGCCAGCAGTGCAAACAGGGGTTTGGGCACAGATACGCAGTATTTT

v_gene: TRBV6-5
abundance: .
d_gene: TRBD2
j_gene: TRBJ2-5
CDR3aa: CASSYTGLAGAFHYF
CDR3nt: TGTGCCAGCAGTTACACGGGACTAGCGGGGGCATTCCACTACTTC

v_gene: TRBV5-1
abundance: .
d_gene: TRBD1
j_gene: TRBJ1-2
CDR3aa: CASSLGNGQGEYLNYGYTF
CDR3nt: TGCGCCAGCAGCTTGGGTAATGGACAGGGAGAGTACCTTAACTATGGCTACACCTTC

v_gene: TRBV6-5
abundance: .
d_gene: .
j_gene: TRBJ1-5
CDR3aa: CASSRDTNQPQHF
CDR3nt: TGTGCCAGCAGTAGGGACACCAATCAGCCCCAGCATTTT